A selection of T cell receptor beta chains follows, all from one sample in a study of cytomegalovirus exposure and HLA in healthy donors. Generated by immunoSEQ multiplex PCR, the TCRdb table keeps only in-frame clones and is missing some. This table holds some 110,000 clones, roughly 70% found once. Sample: PBMCs. These receptors all stem from a male donor in good health and CMV-seropositive. Each CDR3 is given without its conserved first and last residue.

j_gene,len,v_gene,CDR3aa
TRBJ2-7,11,TRBV29-1,SVPGQRSYEQY
TRBJ1-1,12,TRBV9,ASSVGASNTEAF
TRBJ2-3,12,TRBV10-3,AIKPEGIQDTQY
TRBJ1-2,11,TRBV25-1,ASSETPGDGYT
TRBJ2-2,14,TRBV5-1,ASSSAGTGETGELF
TRBJ2-3,14,TRBV15,ATSRDPGQGGDTQY
TRBJ1-2,12,TRBV10-3,AISESTNRDGYT
TRBJ1-2,11,TRBV7-3,ASSINRGQGYT
TRBJ2-3,12,TRBV19,ASSIAGGRDTQY
TRBJ2-1,13,TRBV19,ASSRSGSVYNEQF
TRBJ2-3,14,TRBV5-1,ASSSRGERTTDTQY
TRBJ2-2,12,TRBV15,ATSGDRDTGELF
TRBJ2-1,12,TRBV6-4,ASGGLADYNEQF
TRBJ2-5,16,TRBV4-3,ASSQEASGGAHQETQY
TRBJ1-5,12,TRBV15,ATSYPQNNQPQH
TRBJ2-3,14,TRBV7-3,ASSLGGLAGTDTQY
TRBJ1-2,12,TRBV4-2,ASSLEVHSYGYT
TRBJ2-1,9,TRBV19,ASSPNNEQF
TRBJ2-7,12,TRBV28,ASSRGGPGYEQY
TRBJ1-2,12,TRBV18,ASSPTASNYGYT
TRBJ2-5,13,TRBV4-1,ASSPGGGRRETQY
TRBJ2-5,13,TRBV19,ASSTGTSVKETQY
TRBJ1-1,14,TRBV5-6,ASSSETGLMNTEAF
TRBJ1-4,12,TRBV6-6,ASSMDRGNEKLF
TRBJ2-7,11,TRBV6-5,ASRLDSSYEQY
TRBJ1-1,11,TRBV6-5,ASSYSGTAEAF
TRBJ2-1,11,TRBV19,ASSLLPGDEQF
TRBJ1-5,12,TRBV5-6,ASSLAGGNQPQH
TRBJ2-3,14,TRBV9,ASSGAVRASTDTQY
TRBJ1-5,14,TRBV4-2,ASSQVVTAGGQPQH
TRBJ1-4,12,TRBV7-6,ASSRPTGNGELF